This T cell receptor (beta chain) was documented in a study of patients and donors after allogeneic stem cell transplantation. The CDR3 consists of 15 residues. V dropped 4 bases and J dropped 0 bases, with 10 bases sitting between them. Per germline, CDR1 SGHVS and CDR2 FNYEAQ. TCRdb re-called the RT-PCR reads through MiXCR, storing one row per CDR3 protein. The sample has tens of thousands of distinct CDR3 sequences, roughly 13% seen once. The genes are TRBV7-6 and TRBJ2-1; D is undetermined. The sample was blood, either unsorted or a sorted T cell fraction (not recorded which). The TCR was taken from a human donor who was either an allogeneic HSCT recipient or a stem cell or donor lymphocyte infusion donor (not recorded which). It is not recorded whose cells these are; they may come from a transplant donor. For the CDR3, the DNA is TGTGCCAGCAGCTCTCTCCAGAGCTCCTACAATGAGCAGTTCTTC. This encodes CASSSLQSSYNEQFF.